One and the same sample provided the 30 T cell receptor beta chains below, sequenced in a study of regulatory T cells in long-lasting Graves disease. Time point meaning: newly diagnosed GD, antithyroid drugs for less than 3 months. RNA extracted from PBMCs served as the sequencing template. Arm-PCR of CDR3 regions and iRepertoire HTBI primers were the basis on which TCR beta libraries were built. One entry per CDR3 protein, called by TCRdb with MiXCR from the multiplex PCR reads. The table shows about 520,000 distinct CDR3 sequences, with approximately 12% occurring only once. These data also featured in a second study, about T cells in Graves' hyperthyroidism and ophthalmopathy.

This material consisted of peripheral blood mononuclear cells (PBMCs), taken at new diagnosis, from a patient treated with antithyroid drugs. Every receptor here comes from a woman in her thirties with Graves disease.

This clonotype appeared many times. CDR3 loop: CASSLFPGVVNQPQHF. CDR3 nucleotide sequence: TGTGCCAGCAGTTTATTTCCGGGTGTGGTCAATCAGCCCCAGCATTTT. V gene TRBV28 combines with J gene TRBJ1-5; the D is unclear. CDR3 length equals 16 residues. Trimming shortened V by 1 base and J by 3 bases, and 13 bases separated the two germline ends. Germline-derived CDR1 and CDR2 are MDHEN and SYDVKM. Full variable domain (missing parts from reference TRBV28 and TRBJ1-5): DVKVTQSSRYLVKRTGEKVFLECVQDMDHENMFWYRQDPGLGLRLIYFSYDVKMKEKGDIPEGYSVSREKKERFSLILESASTNQTSMYLCASSLFPGVVNQPQHFGDGTRLSIL.

This sequence joins TRBV12-3 or TRBV12-4 and TRBJ1-2, with 7 bases fitting TRBD1. The CDR3 extends over 17 amino acids. V dropped 6 bases and J dropped 4; count of bases not matched to a gene: 17. CDR3 DNA sequence: TGTGCCAGCAGCCCCGTAAGGGGGCGACTACTGGGCTATGGCTACACCTTC. Its protein product is CASSPVRGRLLGYGYTF.

This clonotype occurred many times. The chain couples TRBV7-2 to TRBJ2-3; maybe TRBD2 (6 bases). Per germline, CDR1 SGHTA and CDR2 FQGNSA. Trimming took off 3 bases at V and 13 bases at J, with 17 bases between the two ends. CDR3 length: 13 residues. The CDR3 region is CASSLMEGPGEYF. In DNA, the CDR3 is TGTGCCAGCAGCTTGATGGAGGGACCCGGGGAGTATTTT. The complete variable domain, with remaining parts taken from reference TRBV7-2 and TRBJ2-3, reads GAGVSQSPSNKVTEKGKDVELRCDPISGHTALYWYRQSLGQGLEFLIYFQGNSAPDKSGLPSDRFSAERTGGSVSTLTIQRTQQEDSAVYLCASSLMEGPGEYFGPGTRLTVL.

In its sample, this clonotype was seen a few times. The final CDR3 position lacks the conserved phenylalanine or tryptophan, pointing to a likely read error. The V gene is TRBV19, the J gene TRBJ2-7; 11 bases map to TRBD2. The V gene's germline CDR1 is LNHDA and CDR2 SQIVND (reference sequence). This CDR3 spans 13 amino acids. After removal of 6 bases from V and 6 bases from J, the junction contained 4 bases not matched to a gene. CDR3 amino acids: CASRLAGGVEQYS. DNA of the CDR3: TGTGCCAGTAGGCTAGCGGGAGGAGTCGAGCAGTACTCC.

In its sample, this clonotype was seen many times. CDR3 sequence reads: CASSFYRDAPGLYEQYF. The CDR3 DNA reads as TGTGCCAGCAGCTTTTACCGGGATGCGCCGGGGCTCTACGAGCAGTACTTC. This rearrangement joins TRBV11-2 to TRBJ2-7, with D perhaps matching TRBD1 or TRBD2 (5 bases each). This CDR3 spans 17 amino acids. V shed 3 bases and J shed 3 bases, with 21 bases lying between them. Germline V gives CDR1 SGHAT, CDR2 FQNNGV.

This clonotype was seen many times. The chain links TRBV12-3 or TRBV12-4 to TRBJ1-3; TRBD1 is a possible D gene (6 bases). V lost 3 bases and J lost 0, with 9 bases in between. The CDR3 is 15 residues long. The CDR3 loop reads CASSFDRSSGNTIYF. The CDR3 DNA reads as TGTGCCAGCAGTTTCGACAGGTCCTCTGGAAACACCATATATTTT.

This clonotype was counted a single time. V gene TRBV19 combines with J gene TRBJ2-3, with 9 bases lining up with TRBD2. The germline V gene encodes CDR1 LNHDA and CDR2 SQIVND (reference sequence). The ends lost 0 bases at V and 4 bases at J; junction bases unmatched: 5. The CDR3 runs 16 residues. The CDR3 loop reads CASSIELRGGPDTQYF. CDR3 in DNA: TGTGCCAGTAGTATAGAGCTGCGGGGGGGCCCAGATACGCAGTATTTT.

The V gene is TRBV7-9, the J gene TRBJ2-1; D is perhaps TRBD2 (5 bases). In germline, CDR1 is SEHNR, CDR2 FQNEAQ (reference sequence). The CDR3 runs to 15 residues. Trimming stripped 6 bases from V and 2 bases from J, with 14 bases between. The CDR3: CASRMSRGPYNEQFF. The CDR3 DNA is TGTGCCAGCAGGATGTCGAGAGGGCCCTACAATGAGCAGTTCTTC.

This rearrangement joins TRBV19 to TRBJ2-2; the match to TRBD1 covers 8 bases. The ends lost 4 bases at V and 7 bases at J; junction bases unmatched: 5. The germline CDR1 and CDR2 sequences are LNHDA and SQIVND (reference sequence). CDR3 length: 14 amino acids. The CDR3 coding sequence is TGTGCCAGTAGTAACGACAGGGGACACGGGGAGCTGTTTTTT. Protein sequence: CASSNDRGHGELFF.

The CDR3 DNA sequence: TGTGCCAGCAGCTTAGACGGGGGCGAATACAATGAGCAGTTCTTC. Its protein product is CASSLDGGEYNEQFF. This chain links TRBV11-3 with TRBJ2-1; D is tentatively TRBD1 or TRBD2 (6 bases each). There are 15 residues in the CDR3. Between the trimmed V and J ends, which lost 0 bases and 4 bases, there was a span of 10 bases. Germline CDR1 and CDR2: SGHNT and YENEEA.

This clonotype has a count of ten or more. The chain is built from TRBV28 and TRBJ2-7; 7 positions agree with TRBD2. The trim removed 5 bases at V and 1 base at J, leaving 5 bases unmatched. From germline, CDR1 is MDHEN and CDR2 SYDVKM. The CDR3 has 14 residues. CDR3 coding DNA: TGTGCCAGCAGTCTTTCTAGCGGTTCCTACGAGCAGTACTTC. Protein: CASSLSSGSYEQYF. Using reference TRBV28 and TRBJ2-7 for the parts outside the CDR3, the full variable domain is DVKVTQSSRYLVKRTGEKVFLECVQDMDHENMFWYRQDPGLGLRLIYFSYDVKMKEKGDIPEGYSVSREKKERFSLILESASTNQTSMYLCASSLSSGSYEQYFGPGTRLTVT.

A remark on this clonotype: Just one base apart from a much larger clone, this may be a read error. Here the CDR3 DNA reads TGTGCCAGCTCCCCGACAGGGGAGATCTCAGATACGCAGTATTTT. Its translation is CASSPTGEISDTQYF. The chain links TRBV28 to TRBJ2-3; 8 bases are a match to TRBD1. Germline assignment: CDR1 MDHEN and CDR2 SYDVKM. The ends lost 8 bases at V and 4 bases at J; junction bases unmatched: 11. There are 15 residues in the CDR3.

This clonotype occurred many times. This chain uses TRBV18 with TRBJ2-5, with a tentative D call TRBD1 (6 bases). The germline V gene has CDR1 KGHSH and CDR2 LQKENI. The CDR3 spans 16 residues. Trimming stripped 3 bases from V and 2 bases from J, with 16 bases between. The CDR3 is CASSPVPGHVQETQYF. CDR3 sequence (DNA): TGTGCCAGCTCACCCGTCCCGGGACATGTTCAAGAGACCCAGTACTTC.

About this clonotype itself: It may be a read error: a sequence one base away is much more abundant. This sequence joins TRBV5-5 and TRBJ2-3; 7 nucleotides align to TRBD2. The J call may not be correct, given that the DNA end is closer to TRBJ2-7. Germline V gene data show CDR1 as SGHKS and CDR2 as YYEKEE (reference sequence). CDR3 length: 16 residues. The CDR3 protein is CASSFRSTGGRDEQYF. The CDR3 DNA reads as TGTGCCAGCAGCTTCCGGTCAACGGGAGGTAGGGATGAGCAGTACTTC.

This clonotype was found many times. The chain couples TRBV18 to TRBJ2-1; TRBD2 aligns across 7 bases. J lost 6 bases, V lost 3 bases, and 2 bases had no gene match. CDR1 and CDR2 from the germline V gene are KGHSH and LQKENI. The CDR3 extends over 13 amino acids. CDR3: CASSPTSFNEQFF. CDR3 bases: TGTGCCAGCTCACCGACTAGCTTCAATGAGCAGTTCTTC.

This clonotype was observed many times. The CDR3 sequence: CAISESIGRGSGQPQHF. The CDR3 region has the DNA TGTGCCATCAGTGAGTCGATCGGCCGGGGGTCGGGTCAGCCCCAGCATTTT. This rearrangement joins TRBV10-3 to TRBJ1-5, with a possible D match to TRBD1 (5 bases). Germline V gene lookup returns CDR1 ENHRY and CDR2 SYGVKD. The CDR3 runs 17 residues. Trimming left V 0 bases short and J 6 bases short, with 18 bases between.

This clonotype was picked up many times. The V and J genes are TRBV19 and TRBJ1-1; D is possibly TRBD1 (5 bases). The germline CDR1 and CDR2 sequences are LNHDA and SQIVND (reference sequence). The V and J ends lost 1 base and 6 bases respectively, with 9 bases between them. This CDR3 has 13 amino acids. CDR3 DNA sequence: TGTGCCAGTAGTATAGGACCACAGGCTGAAGCTTTCTTT. Protein product: CASSIGPQAEAFF.

This clonotype appeared many times. V gene TRBV20-1 combines with J gene TRBJ2-3; no clear D gene. Deletions cut 0 bases from V and 3 bases from J, with 4 bases between. This CDR3 has 12 amino acids. Germline lookup yields CDR1 DFQATT and CDR2 SNEGSKA (reference sequence). The CDR3 sequence is CSARDATDTQYF. As DNA, the CDR3 is TGCAGTGCTAGAGACGCGACAGATACGCAGTATTTT.

This clonotype has a handful of counts. The genes are TRBV4-2 and TRBJ1-1, with 8 bases aligning to TRBD1. Germline values: CDR1 LGHNA, CDR2 YNFKEQ. The CDR3 has 16 amino acids. V lost 1 base, J lost 3 bases, and 7 bases stayed unmatched. The CDR3 DNA reads TGTGCCAGCAGCCAAGCCTGGGGGACAGGAGACACTGAAGCTTTCTTT. Its protein is CASSQAWGTGDTEAFF.

This clonotype came up many times. CDR3: CASQGSSYEQYF. The CDR3 DNA reads TGTGCCAGCCAGGGGTCTTCCTACGAGCAGTACTTC. This chain connects TRBV2 to TRBJ2-7; D is possibly TRBD1 (6 bases). The ends were cut back, 8 bases at V and 1 base at J, with 9 bases in the middle. The V gene's germline CDR1 is SNHLY and CDR2 FYNNEI. The CDR3 sequence is 12 residues long. The full variable domain, with the rest looked up from reference TRBV2 and TRBJ2-7, is EPEVTQTPSHQVTQMGQEVILRCVPISNHLYFYWYRQILGQKVEFLVSFYNNEISEKSEIFDDQFSVERPDGSNFTLKIRSTKLEDSAMYFCASQGSSYEQYFGPGTRLTVT.

This clonotype showed up many times. The chain employs TRBV27 and TRBJ2-3; D remains ambiguous. CDR1 and CDR2 from the germline V gene are MNHEY and SMNVEV (reference sequence). V was clipped by 0 bases and J by 4 bases, with 11 bases between them. This CDR3 has 15 residues. The CDR3 reads CASSLSPPGPDTQYF. CDR3 nucleotides: TGTGCCAGCAGTTTATCACCCCCCGGCCCAGATACGCAGTATTTT.

This clonotype was counted between two and nine times. The rearrangement uses TRBV5-6 and TRBJ1-2; D is ambiguous. CDR3 size: 13 residues. Between the trimmed V and J ends, which lost 7 bases and 2 bases, there was a span of 12 bases. The germline V gene encodes CDR1 SGHDT and CDR2 YYEEEE. The CDR3: CASSDSRNYGYTF. CDR3 coding DNA: TGTGCCAGCTCGGACTCGCGCAACTATGGCTACACCTTC.

J is TRBJ2-5 and V is TRBV7-9, with 8 bases aligning to TRBD2. Germline V CDR1 and CDR2: SEHNR, FQNEAQ (reference sequence). Trimming at V came to 3 bases and at J to 0 bases, leaving 6 bases not matched to a gene. The CDR3 has 16 residues. Written as DNA, the CDR3 is TGTGCCAGCAGCTTTCCGGGACTAGGAGACCAAGAGACCCAGTACTTC. Amino acids: CASSFPGLGDQETQYF. The full variable domain, its missing parts supplied by reference TRBV7-9 and TRBJ2-5, is DTGVSQNPRHKITKRGQNVTFRCDPISEHNRLYWYRQTLGQGPEFLTYFQNEAQLEKSRLLSDRFSAERPKGSFSTLEIQRTEQGDSAMYLCASSFPGLGDQETQYFGPGTRLLVL.

This clonotype was seen ten or more times. This chain joins TRBV7-9 and TRBJ1-2; TRBD1 matches at 8 bases. The CDR3 runs to 15 residues. Unmatched junction bases numbered 9, after V lost 3 bases and J lost 6 bases. Looked up from germline, CDR1 is SEHNR and CDR2 is FQNEAQ (reference sequence). DNA of the CDR3: TGTGCCAGCAGCTTGGTGACAGGGGACTATAATGGCTACACCTTC. This codes for CASSLVTGDYNGYTF.

J is TRBJ1-1 and V is TRBV28; D perhaps matches TRBD1 (6 bases). Germline assignment: CDR1 MDHEN and CDR2 SYDVKM. This CDR3 has 16 residues. Trimming took 6 bases from V and 4 from J, leaving 21 bases between them. The DNA of the CDR3 is TGTGCCAGCAGATCGGTGGGGGCCAGAGGGACCACTGAAGCTTTCTTT. Protein sequence: CASRSVGARGTTEAFF.

The table lists this clonotype with many counts. The chain carries TRBV9 and TRBJ1-1; D not resolved. In germline, CDR1 is SGDLS, CDR2 YYNGEE. The V end was cut by 2 bases, the J end by 5 bases, with 19 bases between. The CDR3 loop spans 16 amino acids. This CDR3 reads CASSVARVTEQTEAFF. The DNA of the CDR3 is TGTGCCAGCAGCGTCGCGCGGGTTACCGAACAGACTGAAGCTTTCTTT.

This clonotype was recorded many times. This rearrangement joins TRBV7-9 to TRBJ1-2; D call uncertain. V was shortened by 7 bases and J by 3 bases, with 15 bases between the two germline ends. CDR3 length: 14 residues. The V gene's germline CDR1 is SEHNR and CDR2 FQNEAQ (reference sequence). CDR3 nucleotide sequence: TGTGCCAGCATAAGGCACAGAAGAGACTATGGCTACACCTTC. Translated, it gives CASIRHRRDYGYTF.

This clonotype was detected many times. The V gene is TRBV2, the J gene TRBJ2-2, with 10 positions matching TRBD2. This CDR3 comprises 16 residues. V was clipped by 7 bases and J by 2 bases; unmatched bases: 7. Germline CDR1 is SNHLY and CDR2 is FYNNEI. The CDR3 protein is CASIPGLAVNTGELFF. In DNA form, the CDR3 reads TGTGCCAGCATCCCCGGACTAGCGGTTAACACCGGGGAGCTGTTTTTT.

The chain uses TRBV20-1 and TRBJ1-2; weak D call: TRBD1 (5 bases). Germline assignment: CDR1 DFQATT and CDR2 SNEGSKA (reference sequence). Trimming cost V 1 base and J 6 bases, with 15 bases left between them. The CDR3 is 14 residues long. The CDR3 DNA reads as TGCAGTGCTAGAGTTTCCGGGGGGAGGAATGGCTACACCTTC. Translating gives CSARVSGGRNGYTF.

In its sample, this clonotype was seen many times. This chain links TRBV11-3 with TRBJ2-1; D ambiguous. Germline-derived CDR1 and CDR2 are SGHNT and YENEEA. This CDR3 has 11 residues. V lost 4 bases and J 9 bases, leaving 7 bases between the germline ends. The CDR3 sequence is CASSYRVEQFF. The CDR3 DNA is TGTGCCAGCAGCTACCGGGTTGAGCAGTTCTTC.